The rows below give T cell receptor beta chains drawn from one sample of a study of shared clonotypes between healthy human individuals. Profiling relied on immunoSEQ multiplex PCR, and the TCRdb table lists in-frame clones only, not all of them. Here the sample spans approximately 2.5 million clones, roughly nine tenths being singletons. What was sequenced was naive CD4+ T cells sorted from blood. All receptors come from a man between 18 and 35 years old in good health. Each CDR3 is given with its conserved first and last residue. A D gene is named only where the DNA matches it firmly. Size is stated for part of the rows, as once, few or many counts, or as a class when the clone is expanded.

J gene: TRBJ2-7
V gene: TRBV7-2
D gene: -
clone size: -
CDR3 DNA: TGTGCCAGCAGCTCTGTCCCCTACGAGCAGTACTTC
CDR3 protein: CASSSVPYEQYF

J gene: TRBJ2-3
V gene: TRBV5-1
D gene: -
clone size: -
CDR3 DNA: TGCGCCAGCAGCCAGAATGTTATCCCAGATACGCAGTATTTT
CDR3 protein: CASSQNVIPDTQYF

J gene: TRBJ1-1
V gene: TRBV6-5
D gene: TRBD1
clone size: once
CDR3 DNA: TGTGCCAGCAGTTACTCAACACAGGGGGGCACTGAAGCTTTCTTT
CDR3 protein: CASSYSTQGGTEAFF

J gene: TRBJ1-1
V gene: TRBV7-2
D gene: TRBD1
clone size: -
CDR3 DNA: TGTGCCAGCAGCCCATCGGGACAGGTCAACACTGAAGCTTTCTTT
CDR3 protein: CASSPSGQVNTEAFF

J gene: TRBJ1-2
V gene: TRBV6-5
D gene: TRBD1
clone size: -
CDR3 DNA: TGTGCCAGCAGAAACAGTGGGGACAGGTGGTACACCTTC
CDR3 protein: CASRNSGDRWYTF

J gene: TRBJ2-2
V gene: TRBV9
D gene: TRBD1
clone size: -
CDR3 DNA: TGTGCCAGCAGCGACAGGGACAGGACCGGGGAGCTGTTTTTT
CDR3 protein: CASSDRDRTGELFF

J gene: TRBJ2-7
V gene: TRBV10-3
D gene: TRBD2
clone size: -
CDR3 DNA: TGTGCCATCAGTGAACTAGCGGGAGGGAGGGACTACGAGCAGTACTTC
CDR3 protein: CAISELAGGRDYEQYF

J gene: TRBJ1-1
V gene: TRBV2
D gene: -
clone size: few
CDR3 DNA: TGTGCCAGCAGCGGGGGGAGCACTGAAGCTTTCTTT
CDR3 protein: CASSGGSTEAFF

J gene: TRBJ1-4
V gene: TRBV29-1
D gene: -
clone size: few
CDR3 DNA: TGCAGCGTTGAGGGCGGAGGTGAAAAACTGTTTTTT
CDR3 protein: CSVEGGGEKLFF

J gene: TRBJ2-1
V gene: TRBV5-1
D gene: TRBD1
clone size: once
CDR3 DNA: TGCGCCAGCAGCTGGAGGACAGGGGACAATGAGCAGTTCTTC
CDR3 protein: CASSWRTGDNEQFF

J gene: TRBJ2-1
V gene: TRBV5-6
D gene: TRBD2
clone size: -
CDR3 DNA: TGTGCCAGCAGCTTGGAGGGACTAGCGGGGGGTGAGCAGTTCTTC
CDR3 protein: CASSLEGLAGGEQFF

J gene: TRBJ2-7
V gene: TRBV2
D gene: TRBD1
clone size: -
CDR3 DNA: TGTGCCAGCAGTGGGGGACAGACGACCTACGAGCAGTACTTC
CDR3 protein: CASSGGQTTYEQYF

J gene: TRBJ2-7
V gene: TRBV7-9
D gene: TRBD1
clone size: once
CDR3 DNA: TGTGCCGGGGGGGACAGGGCCTCCTACGAGCAGTACTTC
CDR3 protein: CAGGDRASYEQYF

J gene: TRBJ2-2
V gene: TRBV2
D gene: -
clone size: -
CDR3 DNA: TGTGCCAGCAGTGTCACGAGGAACACCGGGGAGCTGTTTTTT
CDR3 protein: CASSVTRNTGELFF

J gene: TRBJ2-3
V gene: TRBV10-1
D gene: TRBD2
clone size: -
CDR3 DNA: TGCGCCAAGTGGAGCGGGATCACCACAGATACGCAGTATTTT
CDR3 protein: CAKWSGITTDTQYF

J gene: TRBJ2-7
V gene: TRBV6-5
D gene: -
clone size: -
CDR3 DNA: TGTGCCAGCCCTCAATGGCCTGCGGGTTTCGAGCAGTACTTC
CDR3 protein: CASPQWPAGFEQYF

J gene: TRBJ2-5
V gene: TRBV14
D gene: -
clone size: -
CDR3 DNA: TGTGCCAGCAGCCAAGAACGGGTTATTCTGGGGGACCAAGAGACCCAGTACTTC
CDR3 protein: CASSQERVILGDQETQYF

J gene: TRBJ2-5
V gene: TRBV2
D gene: TRBD2
clone size: -
CDR3 DNA: TGTGCCAGCAGTGTGGTTAGCGGGCCGGAGACCCAGTACTTC
CDR3 protein: CASSVVSGPETQYF

J gene: TRBJ2-2
V gene: TRBV9
D gene: -
clone size: -
CDR3 DNA: TGTGCCAGCAGCGTAAGATTCGGGGAGCTGTTTTTT
CDR3 protein: CASSVRFGELFF

J gene: TRBJ1-5
V gene: TRBV28
D gene: TRBD1
clone size: -
CDR3 DNA: TGTGCCAGTCACAGGGGACCCAATCAGCCCCAGCATTTT
CDR3 protein: CASHRGPNQPQHF

J gene: TRBJ2-4
V gene: TRBV2
D gene: -
clone size: -
CDR3 DNA: TGTGCCAGCAACTCGGACGCGCCCAGCAACATTCAGTACTTC
CDR3 protein: CASNSDAPSNIQYF

J gene: TRBJ1-6
V gene: TRBV6-6
D gene: -
clone size: -
CDR3 DNA: TGTGCCAGCAACCTAACAGGGAAGAATTCACCCCTCCACTTT
CDR3 protein: CASNLTGKNSPLHF

J gene: TRBJ1-2
V gene: TRBV7-2
D gene: -
clone size: -
CDR3 DNA: TGTGCCAGCAGCTTAGGGGCAGGGAGCTATGGCTACACCTTC
CDR3 protein: CASSLGAGSYGYTF

J gene: TRBJ1-5
V gene: TRBV7-9
D gene: -
clone size: once
CDR3 DNA: TGTGCCAGCAGCTTAACCAGGGACCAGCCCCAGCATTTT
CDR3 protein: CASSLTRDQPQHF

J gene: TRBJ2-1
V gene: TRBV19
D gene: TRBD1
clone size: -
CDR3 DNA: TGTGCCAGTAGTATAGGTGGACAGGGGTACAATGAGCAGTTCTTC
CDR3 protein: CASSIGGQGYNEQFF

J gene: TRBJ2-7
V gene: TRBV6-1
D gene: -
clone size: -
CDR3 DNA: TGTGCCAGCAGCCACAAACACGGTGGGGAGCAGTACTTC
CDR3 protein: CASSHKHGGEQYF

J gene: TRBJ1-5
V gene: TRBV30
D gene: TRBD1
clone size: -
CDR3 DNA: TGTGCCTGTACAGGGGCCTATAGCAATCAGCCCCAGCATTTT
CDR3 protein: CACTGAYSNQPQHF

J gene: TRBJ2-2
V gene: TRBV18
D gene: -
clone size: -
CDR3 DNA: TGTGCCAGCTCACCACGGGTGAACACCGGGGAGCTGTTTTTT
CDR3 protein: CASSPRVNTGELFF

J gene: TRBJ2-3
V gene: TRBV11-2
D gene: -
clone size: -
CDR3 DNA: TGTGCCAGCAGCTTAGATCACGGACCCACAGATACGCAGTATTTT
CDR3 protein: CASSLDHGPTDTQYF

J gene: TRBJ2-7
V gene: TRBV10-3
D gene: -
clone size: -
CDR3 DNA: TGTGCCATCAGTGAAGGGGGTCTAGCGGCCTACGAGCAGTACTTC
CDR3 protein: CAISEGGLAAYEQYF

J gene: TRBJ2-2
V gene: TRBV30
D gene: -
clone size: -
CDR3 DNA: TGTGCCTGGAGTGTACGTACCGGGGAGCTGTTTTTT
CDR3 protein: CAWSVRTGELFF

J gene: TRBJ2-7
V gene: TRBV5-1
D gene: TRBD1
clone size: -
CDR3 DNA: TGCGCCAGCAGCTCCGGGACAGGGGGGCACGAGCAGTACTTC
CDR3 protein: CASSSGTGGHEQYF

J gene: TRBJ1-2
V gene: TRBV2
D gene: TRBD1
clone size: -
CDR3 DNA: TGTGCCAGCAGTGAATTTTCGGGACAGGGAAAACTCCAAAACTATGGCTACACCTTC
CDR3 protein: CASSEFSGQGKLQNYGYTF

J gene: TRBJ1-4
V gene: TRBV4-1
D gene: -
clone size: -
CDR3 DNA: TGCGCCAGCAGGACTCCTGGGCAGGGGCGGGCCGTTGAAAAACTGTTTTTT
CDR3 protein: CASRTPGQGRAVEKLFF

J gene: TRBJ2-5
V gene: TRBV18
D gene: -
clone size: few
CDR3 DNA: TGTGCCAGCTCACCAGGGGGGGAGACCCAGTACTTC
CDR3 protein: CASSPGGETQYF

J gene: TRBJ1-6
V gene: TRBV11-2
D gene: TRBD1
clone size: -
CDR3 DNA: TGTGCCAGCAAGCGAGTCGGACAGGGCGCTCTTTCACCCCTCCACTTT
CDR3 protein: CASKRVGQGALSPLHF

J gene: TRBJ1-4
V gene: TRBV30
D gene: TRBD1
clone size: -
CDR3 DNA: TGTGCCTGGACCAAACAGGGGGCCCCGGGGGAAAAACTGTTTTTT
CDR3 protein: CAWTKQGAPGEKLFF

J gene: TRBJ2-7
V gene: TRBV5-4
D gene: -
clone size: -
CDR3 DNA: TGTGCCAGCAGCTCACCTATCTCCTACGAGCAGTACTTC
CDR3 protein: CASSSPISYEQYF

J gene: TRBJ1-5
V gene: TRBV5-6
D gene: -
clone size: once
CDR3 DNA: TGTGCCAGCAGCTTGGCCGGAGGACACGAGATATCACAGCCCCAGCATTTT
CDR3 protein: CASSLAGGHEISQPQHF

J gene: TRBJ2-3
V gene: TRBV18
D gene: TRBD1
clone size: -
CDR3 DNA: TGTGCCAGCTCACCACTTAACAGGGGGCGCATCACAGATACGCAGTATTTT
CDR3 protein: CASSPLNRGRITDTQYF

J gene: TRBJ1-2
V gene: TRBV18
D gene: -
clone size: -
CDR3 DNA: TGTGCCAGCTCACCAATGGACGGGACTAACTATGGCTACACCTTC
CDR3 protein: CASSPMDGTNYGYTF

J gene: TRBJ1-5
V gene: TRBV19
D gene: TRBD1
clone size: -
CDR3 DNA: TGTGCCAGTAGTCTCATTCCGGGACAGGGCATTCATCAGCCCCAGCATTTT
CDR3 protein: CASSLIPGQGIHQPQHF

J gene: TRBJ2-1
V gene: TRBV28
D gene: TRBD2
clone size: -
CDR3 DNA: TGTGCCAGCAGCAGAACTAGCGCCCCCCTATTGGTCGGGCAGTTCTTC
CDR3 protein: CASSRTSAPLLVGQFF